These 9 T cell receptor beta chains were all obtained from the same sample, sequenced in a study of cytotoxic CD8 clonotypes in ibrutinib-treated CLL. Sequencing was performed with immunoSEQ multiplex PCR; in TCRdb, only in-frame clones are kept and a portion is missing. The table shows over 250,000 clones, with about 72% occurring only once. The material was PBMCs, obtained at disease progression, from a patient treated with ibrutinib. The receptor set was obtained from a human donor with chronic lymphocytic leukemia.

The chain links TRBV4-1 to TRBJ2-7; D may be TRBD1 or TRBD2 (5 bases each). CDR1 and CDR2 (germline): MGHRA, YSYEKL. Trimming removed 3 bases from V and 0 bases from J, with 15 bases in between. The CDR3 has 16 amino acids. DNA of the CDR3: TGCGCCAGCAGCCAGGTATTTGGGGGAAGCTCCTACGAGCAGTACTTC. Its translation: CASSQVFGGSSYEQYF.

Of note for this clone: The same CDR3 is also encoded by other DNA sequences in this sample. This chain links TRBV9 with TRBJ2-7; unclear D gene. This CDR3 comprises 14 residues. From germline, CDR1 is SGDLS and CDR2 YYNGEE. Trimming shortened V by 2 bases and J by 0 bases, and 9 bases separated the two germline ends. The CDR3 here is CASSVTSGSYEQYF. CDR3 nucleotide sequence: TGTGCCAGCAGCGTCACGTCGGGCTCCTACGAGCAGTACTTC.

The rearrangement joins TRBV11-2 to TRBJ1-1, with a weak D call TRBD1 (5 bases). V lost 4 bases, J lost 1 base, and 19 bases lay in between. CDR1 SGHAT and CDR2 FQNNGV come from the germline V gene. This CDR3 contains 17 residues. This CDR3 is CASSYRGLGLQNTEAFF. The DNA for the CDR3 is TGTGCCAGCAGCTATAGGGGTTTGGGGCTACAGAACACTGAAGCTTTCTTT.

The chain has TRBV5-1 and TRBJ2-5; 16 bases line up with TRBD2. CDR3 size: 17 residues. Losses at the gene ends were 4 bases for V and 5 bases for J; bases not matched to a gene: 8. Germline CDR1 SGHRS, CDR2 YFSETQ. Written as DNA, the CDR3 is TGCGCCAGCAGCCCCGGGACTAGCGGGAGGGCCCGGGAGACCCAGTACTTC. Amino acids: CASSPGTSGRARETQYF.

Only one count was recorded for this clone. V usage is TRBV11-2 and J usage is TRBJ2-5, with unresolved D. V lost 4 bases to trimming and J lost 3 bases, with 9 bases between them. CDR1 and CDR2 (germline): SGHAT, FQNNGV. The CDR3 length is 13 residues. As DNA, the CDR3 is TGTGCCAGCAGCTCTCTAGGGAAAGAGACCCAGTACTTC. This encodes CASSSLGKETQYF.

In regard to this clone: Additional DNA sequences in this sample encode the identical CDR3. The chain is built from TRBV18 and TRBJ1-1, with D possibly matching TRBD1 (6 bases). V gave up 2 bases and J gave up 2 bases, with 6 bases separating them. This CDR3 has 13 residues. Germline CDR1 and CDR2: KGHSH and LQKENI. CDR3 sequence reads: CASSPGGNTEAFF. CDR3 DNA sequence: TGTGCCAGCTCACCAGGGGGCAACACTGAAGCTTTCTTT.

This chain uses TRBV12-5 with TRBJ2-7; 8 positions match TRBD1. Trimming removed 2 bases from V and 0 bases from J; junction bases left unmatched: 6. This CDR3 region has 16 residues. Looked up from germline, CDR1 is LGHNT and CDR2 is FRNRAP. CDR3 in amino acids: CASGLSRGPLSYEQYF. The CDR3 DNA sequence: TGTGCTAGTGGTTTGTCCAGGGGGCCGCTCTCCTACGAGCAGTACTTC.

The V and J genes are TRBV4-1 and TRBJ2-1; the match to TRBD1 covers 9 bases. CDR1 MGHRA and CDR2 YSYEKL come from the germline V gene. V dropped 4 bases and J dropped 4; count of bases not matched to a gene: 2. This CDR3 comprises 14 residues. The CDR3 coding sequence is TGCGCCAGCAGCCGGACAGGGGTTTACAATGAGCAGTTCTTC. Protein product: CASSRTGVYNEQFF.

This sequence joins TRBV7-9 and TRBJ2-1; D is possibly TRBD1 (7 bases). CDR3 length: 16 amino acids. From germline, CDR1 is SEHNR and CDR2 FQNEAQ (reference sequence). With 2 bases removed from V and 6 bases from J, the gap between germline ends came to 17 bases. The CDR3 reads CASSLRLGRGVNEQFF. The CDR3 DNA follows: TGTGCCAGCAGCTTAAGGCTCGGCAGGGGGGTCAATGAGCAGTTCTTC.